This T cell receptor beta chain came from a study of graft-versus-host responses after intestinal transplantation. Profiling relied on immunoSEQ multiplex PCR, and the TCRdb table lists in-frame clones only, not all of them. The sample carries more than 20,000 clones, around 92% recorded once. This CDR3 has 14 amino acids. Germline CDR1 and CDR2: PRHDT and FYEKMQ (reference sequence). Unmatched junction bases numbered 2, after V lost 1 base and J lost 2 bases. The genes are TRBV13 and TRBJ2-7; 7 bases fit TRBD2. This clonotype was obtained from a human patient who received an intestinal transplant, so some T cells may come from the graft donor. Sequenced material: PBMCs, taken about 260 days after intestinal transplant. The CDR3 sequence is CASSLASGTYEQYF. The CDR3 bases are TGTGCCAGCAGCTTAGCTAGCGGCACCTACGAGCAGTACTTC. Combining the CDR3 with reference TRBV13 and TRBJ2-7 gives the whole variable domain AAGVIQSPRHLIKEKRETATLKCYPIPRHDTVYWYQQGPGQDPQFLISFYEKMQSDKGSIPDRFSAQQFSDYHSELNMSSLELGDSALYFCASSLASGTYEQYFGPGTRLTVT.